What follows are 21 T cell receptor beta chains derived from one specimen sequenced in a study of OX40 agonist ivuxolimab in advanced cancers. Sequenced by immunoSEQ multiplex PCR; TCRdb stores in-frame clones only, minus some. The repertoire holds about 60,000 clones, with around four fifths as singletons. Source: CD4+ or CD8+ T cells sorted from blood, taken in a trial of the OX40 agonist ivuxolimab. The receptors originated from an adult with an advanced solid tumor such as melanoma, head and neck, liver or kidney cancer.

This clone has just a few counts. This rearrangement joins TRBV7-9 to TRBJ2-5, with D hard to call. The CDR3 sequence is 14 residues long. Trimming stripped 1 base from V and 8 bases from J, with 14 bases between. CDR1 SEHNR and CDR2 FQNEAQ come from the germline V gene (reference sequence). CDR3 DNA sequence: TGTGCCAGCAGCTTAGTTGAAGACGTGGGAACCCAGTACTTC. This sequence encodes CASSLVEDVGTQYF.

The rearrangement joins TRBV6-5 to TRBJ2-1; 9 positions agree with TRBD1. This CDR3 region has 16 residues. The V gene's germline CDR1 is MNHEY and CDR2 SVGAGI. Trimming at V came to 2 bases and at J to 3 bases, leaving 5 bases not matched to a gene. CDR3 bases: TGTGCCAGCAGTTACCCGACAGGGGGGAACTACAATGAGCAGTTCTTC. It translates to CASSYPTGGNYNEQFF.

The chain links TRBV7-9 to TRBJ2-1; D not certain. This CDR3 is 12 amino acids long. The germline V gene has CDR1 SEHNR and CDR2 FQNEAQ (reference sequence). Trimming removed 3 bases at V and 6 bases at J, with 6 bases between. CDR3 coding DNA: TGTGCCAGCAGCTTTTCCGTCAATGAGCAGTTCTTC. Translation gives CASSFSVNEQFF.

The genes are TRBV12-5 and TRBJ1-1; no definite D call. Germline CDR1 and CDR2: LGHNT and FRNRAP. V was pared by 2 bases and J by 4 bases, with 11 bases between. The CDR3 spans 14 residues. The CDR3 here is CASGLPNFGTEAFF. In nucleotides, the CDR3 is TGTGCTAGTGGTTTGCCTAACTTCGGCACTGAAGCTTTCTTT.

The V call is TRBV4-3, the J call TRBJ2-2; no firm D call. This CDR3 region has 14 residues. The germline CDR1 and CDR2 sequences are LGHNA and YSLEER. V lost 5 bases, J lost 3 bases, and 10 bases lay in between. The CDR3: CASSRLDHTGELFF. The CDR3 nucleotides are TGCGCCAGCAGCAGGCTTGACCACACCGGGGAGCTGTTTTTT.

This chain links TRBV10-1 with TRBJ2-3, with D perhaps matching TRBD1 (5 bases). This CDR3 spans 13 amino acids. CDR1 and CDR2 (germline): WNHNN, SYGVQD (reference sequence). Trimming left V 4 bases short and J 6 bases short, with 11 bases between. The CDR3 DNA is TGCGCCAGCAGTGGGGGCCTCAGGGATACGCAGTATTTT. It is translated as CASSGGLRDTQYF.

The chain carries TRBV7-2 and TRBJ2-1; possibly TRBD1 for D (6 bases). Looked up from germline, CDR1 is SGHTA and CDR2 is FQGNSA. The CDR3 runs 14 residues. V gave up 5 bases and J gave up 3 bases, with 11 bases separating them. The CDR3 region has the DNA TGTGCCAGCAGCGCTACAGGGAACTACAATGAGCAGTTCTTC. Protein product: CASSATGNYNEQFF.

The chain recombines TRBV29-1 with TRBJ2-1; the match to TRBD2 covers 9 bases. This CDR3 contains 14 residues. Germline V lookup: CDR1 SQVTM, CDR2 ANQGSEA. The CDR3 spells CTTGREGGYNEQFF. In nucleotides, the CDR3 is TGCACCACCGGGCGGGAGGGGGGCTACAATGAGCAGTTCTTC.

V and J are TRBV6-5 and TRBJ1-2; D is uncertain. Trimming cost V 4 bases and J 4 bases, with 19 bases left between them. Germline CDR1 is MNHEY and CDR2 is SVGAGI. CDR3 length equals 16 residues. CDR3 protein: CASSLSGRRKPYGYTF. The CDR3 nucleotides read TGTGCCAGCAGTTTGTCAGGTCGCAGGAAGCCCTATGGCTACACCTTC.

The chain joins TRBV7-9 to TRBJ2-7, with D unclear. From germline, CDR1 is SEHNR and CDR2 FQNEAQ (reference sequence). Deletions cut 6 bases from V and 6 bases from J, with 15 bases between. This CDR3 region has 13 residues. The CDR3 sequence: CASSEDGAFEQYF. The DNA for the CDR3 is TGTGCCAGCAGTGAGGACGGAGCATTCGAGCAGTACTTC.

The count of this clone is one. The chain uses TRBV11-2 and TRBJ2-5; 8 bases agree with TRBD1. CDR3 length: 14 amino acids. Germline CDR1 is SGHAT and CDR2 is FQNNGV. The trim removed 5 bases at V and 4 bases at J, leaving 6 bases unmatched. The CDR3 DNA sequence: TGTGCCAGCAGCCCGGACAGGGTGGCAGAGACCCAGTACTTC. Translated, it gives CASSPDRVAETQYF. The entire variable domain, with the rest obtained from reference TRBV11-2 and TRBJ2-5, is as follows: EAGVAQSPRYKIIEKRQSVAFWCNPISGHATLYWYQQILGQGPKLLIQFQNNGVVDDSQLPKDRFSAERLKGVDSTLKIQPAKLEDSAVYLCASSPDRVAETQYFGPGTRLLVL.

This clone was detected once. V and J are TRBV18 and TRBJ2-7; 9 positions agree with TRBD2. The V and J ends lost 2 bases and 7 bases, in that order; junction bases with no gene match: 6. The CDR3 loop spans 14 amino acids. The germline V gene has CDR1 KGHSH and CDR2 LQKENI. The DNA of the CDR3 is TGTGCCAGCTCACCAGGCGGGGGGGCCTGGGAGCAGTACTTC. It specifies CASSPGGGAWEQYF.

This chain links TRBV5-1 with TRBJ1-4; 9 positions agree with TRBD1. The ends lost 0 bases at V and 7 bases at J; junction bases unmatched: 7. The CDR3 is 16 amino acids. Germline CDR1 and CDR2: SGHRS and YFSETQ. The CDR3 reads CASSLGWDRELEKLFF. The DNA for the CDR3 is TGCGCCAGCAGCTTGGGTTGGGACAGGGAACTTGAAAAACTGTTTTTT.

The genes are TRBV10-2 and TRBJ2-7; D not certain. The CDR3 totals 11 residues. The V and J ends lost 7 bases and 5 bases respectively, with 9 bases between them. CDR1 is WSHSY and CDR2 is SAAADI in the germline V gene. CDR3 sequence reads: CASMAIHEQYF. The CDR3 DNA reads as TGCGCCAGCATGGCGATCCACGAGCAGTACTTC.

The rearrangement links TRBV19 to TRBJ1-1, with TRBD1 as a possible D gene (6 bases). The ends were cut back, 7 bases at V and 1 base at J, with 16 bases in the middle. This CDR3 spans 15 amino acids. In germline, CDR1 is LNHDA, CDR2 SQIVND (reference sequence). For the CDR3, the DNA is TGTGCCAGTATCCCCCGACAGGCCGGGAACACTGAAGCTTTCTTT. It yields the protein CASIPRQAGNTEAFF.

This clone was observed a single time. The CDR3 nucleotides are TGTGCCAGCAGCCCACAGGCGGCTAGCAATGAGCAGTTCTTC. Amino acids: CASSPQAASNEQFF. The chain combines TRBV11-2 with TRBJ2-1; possible D gene TRBD1, 5 bases. Germline V gene lookup returns CDR1 SGHAT and CDR2 FQNNGV. This CDR3 spans 14 amino acids. The germline V and J ends were trimmed by 5 bases and 6 bases, with 14 bases remaining between them.

The rearrangement uses TRBV18 and TRBJ2-5; TRBD1 matches 7 bases. Germline-derived CDR1 and CDR2 are KGHSH and LQKENI. The ends lost 1 base at V and 5 bases at J; junction bases unmatched: 4. The CDR3 has 14 amino acids. CDR3 sequence reads: CASSPRQGQETQYF. The CDR3 nucleotides are TGTGCCAGCTCACCACGACAGGGTCAGGAGACCCAGTACTTC.

In this sample, this clone turned up a few times. This chain connects TRBV9 to TRBJ1-2; a possible D gene is TRBD1 (5 bases). The CDR3 contains 14 residues. V was shortened by 1 base and J by 2 bases, with 9 bases between the two germline ends. Germline loops: CDR1 SGDLS, CDR2 YYNGEE. The CDR3 DNA is TGTGCCAGCAGCGTACAGGGAACCAACTATGGCTACACCTTC. Translated: CASSVQGTNYGYTF.

The rearrangement joins TRBV5-1 to TRBJ2-5; TRBD1 might be the D (6 bases). CDR3 length: 15 residues. Between the trimmed V and J ends, which lost 1 base and 5 bases, there was a span of 15 bases. CDR1 is SGHRS and CDR2 is YFSETQ in the germline V gene. CDR3 region: CASSLTTGSSETQYF. The DNA for the CDR3 is TGCGCCAGCAGCTTGACTACAGGGTCTTCGGAGACCCAGTACTTC.

This clone was seen more than once but under ten times. DNA of the CDR3: TGCGCCAGCTCTAACCCGGCGCGGACCGGGGAGCTGTTTTTT. It encodes CASSNPARTGELFF. The gene calls are TRBV4-1 and TRBJ2-2; D ambiguous. The ends were cut back, 8 bases at V and 5 bases at J, with 15 bases in the middle. The germline V gene has CDR1 MGHRA and CDR2 YSYEKL. CDR3 length: 14 amino acids.

The chain uses TRBV11-2 and TRBJ1-2, with D possibly matching TRBD1 (6 bases). The length of the CDR3 is 14 residues. Trimming removed 6 bases from V and 4 bases from J, with 15 bases in between. The germline V gene encodes CDR1 SGHAT and CDR2 FQNNGV. The CDR3 loop is CASSQQGGSYGYTF. The CDR3 coding sequence is TGTGCCAGCAGTCAACAGGGTGGTAGCTATGGCTACACCTTC.